The 5 T cell receptor beta chains presented below share a single source sample, sequenced in a study of shared clonotypes between healthy human individuals. The repertoire was sequenced with immunoSEQ multiplex PCR; TCRdb's copy has only in-frame clones and lacks some. The repertoire consists of about 490,000 clones, with roughly 85% occurring once and the leading ten covering around 12%. Sequenced material: PBMCs. All receptors derive from a woman in her thirties or forties in good health. Some clones in this sample may be carry-over from other donors' samples.

The rearrangement joins TRBV2 to TRBJ2-3, with D possibly TRBD2 on 6 matching bases. Per the germline V gene, CDR1 is SNHLY and CDR2 is FYNNEI. V lost 2 bases to trimming and J lost 3 bases, with 9 bases between them. This CDR3 has 14 amino acids. The CDR3 is CASSELATTDTQYF. DNA of the CDR3: TGTGCCAGCAGTGAACTAGCGACTACAGATACGCAGTATTTT.

V is TRBV27 and J is TRBJ2-3; D assignment may be TRBD1 or TRBD2 (5 bases each). Germline assignment: CDR1 MNHEY and CDR2 SMNVEV (reference sequence). Trimming left V 5 bases short and J 5 bases short, with 14 bases between. The CDR3 has 14 residues. CDR3 nucleotides: TGTGCCAGCAGTCTTGGGGATGGGGGAGATACGCAGTATTTT. This encodes CASSLGDGGDTQYF.

The chain is built from TRBV4-3 and TRBJ1-2, with D tentatively TRBD1 (6 bases). Germline assignment: CDR1 LGHNA and CDR2 YSLEER. The CDR3 length is 15 residues. The V end was cut by 1 base, the J end by 5 bases, with 14 bases between. CDR3 DNA: TGCGCCAGCAGCCAAGCAGGTGTAGGGGGGTATGGCTACACCTTC. Translated: CASSQAGVGGYGYTF.

This clone was counted at least ten times. The chain recombines TRBV5-1 with TRBJ2-7; TRBD1 matches 10 bases. The trim removed 2 bases at V and 7 bases at J, leaving 9 bases unmatched. The CDR3 is 15 amino acids. Per germline, CDR1 SGHRS and CDR2 YFSETQ. The CDR3 is CASSFQGTGAEEQYF. CDR3 nucleotide sequence: TGCGCCAGCAGCTTCCAAGGGACAGGGGCGGAAGAGCAGTACTTC.

The CDR3 spells CASSPKLTSGLSYEQYF. The CDR3, as DNA: TGTGCCAGCTCACCCAAGCTGACTAGCGGGCTATCCTACGAGCAGTACTTC. This chain joins TRBV18 and TRBJ2-7; TRBD2 matches 10 bases. The CDR3 length is 17 residues. The V gene end was trimmed by 3 bases and the J gene end by 1 base; junction bases not matched to a gene: 9. Germline V CDR1 and CDR2: KGHSH, LQKENI.